The following is a T cell receptor beta chain sequence with its context. A much larger clonotype is one base distant, so this may be a read error. The record originates from a study of T cells in Graves' hyperthyroidism and ophthalmopathy. Template material for amplifying TCR beta CDR3 regions consisted of RNA transcripts. The HTBI primer set drove a first-round RT-PCR of the TCR CDR3. Each CDR3 protein is one row after TCRdb ran MiXCR on the multiplex PCR reads. Among 380,000 or so distinct CDR3 sequences listed, 13% were seen once. Germline lookup yields CDR1 LGHDT and CDR2 YNNKEL (reference sequence). CDR3 length: 15 residues. V gave up 5 bases and J gave up 5 bases, with 19 bases separating them.

This chain connects TRBV3-1 to TRBJ2-7, with D possibly called TRBD1 or TRBD2 (5 bases each). The material sequenced was blood. The source is a man aged 25-45 years with Graves' hyperthyroidism that later progressed to Graves' ophthalmopathy. The CDR3 spells CASSMWDGAAHEQYF. As DNA, the CDR3 is TGTGCCAGCAGCATGTGGGACGGAGCAGCCCACGAGCAGTACTTC.